The rows below give T cell receptor beta chains drawn from one sample of a study of tissue T cells after allogeneic stem cell transplantation. The assay was immunoSEQ multiplex PCR, and TCRdb's table has in-frame clones only and misses some. This repertoire shows 4,300 or so clones, around 78% found once; its top ten account for roughly 10%. The sample was esophageal tissue, taken at autopsy. The source is an older male patient with steroid-refractory graft-versus-host disease after an allogeneic stem cell transplant. Part of the T cells may come from the graft donor. CDR3s leave out the opening cysteine and the closing phenylalanine or tryptophan.

v_call: TRBV9; cdr3_length: 14; j_call: TRBJ1-1; cdr3_aa: ASSVLRQPTKAEAF
v_call: TRBV7-6; cdr3_length: 13; j_call: TRBJ2-2; cdr3_aa: ASARGGMGTGELF
v_call: TRBV7-9; cdr3_length: 9; j_call: TRBJ2-1; cdr3_aa: ASTPDYEQF
v_call: TRBV25-1; cdr3_length: 12; j_call: TRBJ2-5; cdr3_aa: ASSELDAVETQY
v_call: TRBV7-2; cdr3_length: 11; j_call: TRBJ2-7; cdr3_aa: ASSLGQLYEQY
v_call: TRBV12-3/TRBV12-4; cdr3_length: 11; j_call: TRBJ2-7; cdr3_aa: ASSKGRQFEQY
v_call: TRBV5-1; cdr3_length: 13; j_call: TRBJ2-3; cdr3_aa: ASSSGIIGGDTQY
v_call: TRBV18; cdr3_length: 13; j_call: TRBJ2-7; cdr3_aa: ASSPSGTVPYEQY
v_call: TRBV5-1; cdr3_length: 12; j_call: TRBJ2-1; cdr3_aa: ASSLRVSYNEQF
v_call: TRBV5-3; cdr3_length: 14; j_call: TRBJ2-3; cdr3_aa: ARSLGCLGAADTQY
v_call: TRBV7-9; cdr3_length: 11; j_call: TRBJ1-2; cdr3_aa: ASSFGQPDGYT
v_call: TRBV19; cdr3_length: 11; j_call: TRBJ1-6; cdr3_aa: ATSIQGYSPLH
v_call: TRBV28; cdr3_length: 10; j_call: TRBJ1-2; cdr3_aa: ASTAGGAGYT
v_call: TRBV7-9; cdr3_length: 13; j_call: TRBJ1-6; cdr3_aa: ASSLALGPNSPLH
v_call: TRBV5-1; cdr3_length: 11; j_call: TRBJ1-2; cdr3_aa: ASSFGTDYGYT
v_call: TRBV28; cdr3_length: 12; j_call: TRBJ2-6; cdr3_aa: ASTSGWGANVLT
v_call: TRBV11-2; cdr3_length: 13; j_call: TRBJ2-5; cdr3_aa: ASSLSTGGGETQY
v_call: TRBV12-3/TRBV12-4; cdr3_length: 9; j_call: TRBJ2-4; cdr3_aa: ASKDINIQY
v_call: TRBV19; cdr3_length: 12; j_call: TRBJ1-1; cdr3_aa: ATTKPGDGTEAF
v_call: TRBV12-3/TRBV12-4; cdr3_length: 11; j_call: TRBJ1-6; cdr3_aa: ASSSSRNSPLH
v_call: TRBV6-1; cdr3_length: 10; j_call: TRBJ2-3; cdr3_aa: ASSDGLDTQY
v_call: TRBV7-2; cdr3_length: 14; j_call: TRBJ1-3; cdr3_aa: ASSLGAGSSGNTIY
v_call: TRBV2; cdr3_length: 12; j_call: TRBJ1-6; cdr3_aa: ASSEFRDRSPLH
v_call: TRBV5-4; cdr3_length: 14; j_call: TRBJ1-6; cdr3_aa: ASSLGEGRGNSPLH
v_call: TRBV20-1; cdr3_length: 11; j_call: TRBJ1-5; cdr3_aa: SASNRGNQPQH
v_call: TRBV19; cdr3_length: 10; j_call: TRBJ1-2; cdr3_aa: ASSILAYGYT
v_call: TRBV27; cdr3_length: 11; j_call: TRBJ2-7; cdr3_aa: ASSLAGDYEQY
v_call: TRBV20-1; cdr3_length: 10; j_call: TRBJ2-1; cdr3_aa: SASVGPNEQF
v_call: TRBV11-3; cdr3_length: 14; j_call: TRBJ2-6; cdr3_aa: ASSSGQVSGANVLT
v_call: TRBV5-1; cdr3_length: 13; j_call: TRBJ1-4; cdr3_aa: ASSFTGKTNEKLF
v_call: TRBV10-3; cdr3_length: 10; j_call: TRBJ1-2; cdr3_aa: AISGSVDGYT
v_call: TRBV23-1; cdr3_length: 16; j_call: TRBJ1-1; cdr3_aa: ASSHGVRRGARPTEAF
v_call: TRBV30; cdr3_length: 13; j_call: TRBJ2-2; cdr3_aa: AWSVRTGRTGELF
v_call: TRBV6-6; cdr3_length: 10; j_call: TRBJ2-7; cdr3_aa: ASRPDMYEQY
v_call: TRBV9; cdr3_length: 13; j_call: TRBJ1-1; cdr3_aa: ASSASGRLNTEAF